Shown below are 6 T cell receptor beta chains from a single sample sequenced in a study of T cell responses to AZD1222 COVID-19 vaccine. Profiled with immunoSEQ multiplex PCR; TCRdb holds only in-frame clones, not every one. This sample yields roughly 93,000 clones, of which more than 70% are seen a single time; roughly 5.3% belongs to the top ten. The specimen comprised peripheral blood, sampled 28 days after the second AZD1222 dose. The receptors derive from an adult who received the AZD1222 COVID-19 vaccine.

The J gene is TRBJ1-2, the V gene TRBV5-1, with D perhaps matching TRBD1 (5 bases). Germline CDR1 and CDR2: SGHRS and YFSETQ. CDR3 length: 12 amino acids. Trimming cost V 5 bases and J 1 base, with 6 bases left between them. In nucleotides, the CDR3 is TGCGCCAGCAGGACAGATAACTATGGCTACACCTTC. Residues: CASRTDNYGYTF.

The chain has TRBV27 and TRBJ2-7; 8 positions match TRBD1. The CDR3 extends over 14 amino acids. Germline CDR1 and CDR2: MNHEY and SMNVEV (reference sequence). Losses at the gene ends were 2 bases for V and 6 bases for J; bases not matched to a gene: 6. Here the CDR3 reads CASSLGTGPGEQYF. In DNA, the CDR3 is TGTGCCAGCAGTTTAGGGACAGGACCTGGCGAGCAGTACTTC.

The CDR3 region is CAAEEGSTEAFF. Written as DNA, the CDR3 is TGTGCCGCCGAAGAAGGGAGCACTGAAGCTTTCTTT. This chain joins TRBV6-5 and TRBJ1-1; D remains ambiguous. The CDR3 contains 12 residues. Trimming pared 11 bases from V and 4 bases from J, leaving 14 bases between. CDR1 and CDR2 (germline): MNHEY, SVGAGI.

This sequence joins TRBV27 and TRBJ2-3; the D gene could be TRBD1 or TRBD2 (6 bases each). Germline V gives CDR1 MNHEY, CDR2 SMNVEV (reference sequence). V gave up 6 bases and J gave up 5 bases, with 15 bases separating them. The CDR3 totals 14 residues. The chain's CDR3 is CASRLLGGGDTQYF. The CDR3 nucleotides read TGTGCCAGCAGGCTACTCGGGGGCGGAGATACGCAGTATTTT.

This rearrangement joins TRBV18 to TRBJ2-7, with no clear D. This CDR3 has 15 residues. The V end lost 2 bases, the J end lost 4 bases, and 15 bases lay between the germline ends. Germline CDR1 reads KGHSH; CDR2 reads LQKENI. CDR3 DNA sequence: TGTGCCAGCTCACCAGGTTCTGCAAGCAGGTACGAGCAGTACGTC. Translated, it gives CASSPGSASRYEQYV.

The chain couples TRBV19 to TRBJ2-3, with TRBD1 matching over 9 bases. CDR1 LNHDA and CDR2 SQIVND come from the germline V gene (reference sequence). V shed 0 bases, J shed 6 bases, and the junction held 7 bases outside the gene matches. The CDR3 has 16 residues. CDR3 in amino acids: CASSIDGTGTGDTQYF. Written as DNA, the CDR3 is TGTGCCAGTAGTATAGACGGGACAGGGACGGGTGATACGCAGTATTTT.